Below are 6 T cell receptor beta chains sequenced from a single sample in a study of blood T cell repertoires in COVID-19. The protocol was immunoSEQ multiplex PCR, while the TCRdb copy is restricted to in-frame clones and leaves out a portion. The sample consists of approximately 460,000 clones, roughly 89% of them appearing once. Source material: peripheral blood. These receptors were obtained from a young man with COVID-19, enrolled during active disease.

V and J are TRBV4-2 and TRBJ2-3; possible D gene TRBD2, 6 bases. CDR1 LGHNA and CDR2 YNFKEQ come from the germline V gene. This CDR3 has 16 amino acids. Trimming left V 3 bases short and J 1 base short, with 14 bases between. The CDR3 spells CASSQELALGTDTQYF. The CDR3 region has the DNA TGTGCCAGCAGCCAGGAACTAGCACTCGGCACAGATACGCAGTATTTT.

Only one count was recorded for this clone. J is TRBJ1-5 and V is TRBV4-2; no reliable D call. The CDR3 is 13 amino acids. The ends were cut back, 4 bases at V and 7 bases at J, with 11 bases in the middle. Germline V gene lookup returns CDR1 LGHNA and CDR2 YNFKEQ. CDR3 sequence (DNA): TGTGCCAGCAGCCCTACCTCAGGCCAGCCCCAGCATTTT. It yields the protein CASSPTSGQPQHF.

This clone occurred once. The chain recombines TRBV6-6 with TRBJ1-1; D may be TRBD1 (6 bases). Germline V gene sequence: CDR1 MNHNY, CDR2 SVGAGI (reference sequence). CDR3 length equals 18 residues. Trimming pared 5 bases from V and 1 base from J, leaving 23 bases between. The CDR3 here is CASSPRPLRGVTNTEAFF. CDR3 DNA sequence: TGTGCCAGCAGTCCGCGACCCCTCAGGGGAGTTACGAACACTGAAGCTTTCTTT.

The genes are TRBV2 and TRBJ2-1; 7 bases match TRBD2. The CDR3 spans 14 residues. With V trimmed by 7 bases and J by 6 bases, 9 bases remained unmatched. Germline V lookup: CDR1 SNHLY, CDR2 FYNNEI. The DNA for the CDR3 is TGTGCCAGCAATTATGCGGGAGTTCCCAATGAGCAGTTCTTC. It encodes CASNYAGVPNEQFF.

This clone was detected only once. The genes are TRBV28 and TRBJ1-3; tentative D call: TRBD1 (5 bases). CDR3 length: 13 residues. The V gene's germline CDR1 is MDHEN and CDR2 SYDVKM. Deletions cut 8 bases from V and 1 base from J, with 9 bases between. This CDR3 is CASGGRSGNTIYF. As DNA, the CDR3 is TGTGCCAGCGGGGGGAGATCTGGAAACACCATATATTTT.

In the case of this clone: Other DNA variants within this sample encode the same CDR3. The J gene is TRBJ1-1, the V gene TRBV29-1; D not resolved. The CDR3 totals 12 residues. The germline V gene encodes CDR1 SQVTM and CDR2 ANQGSEA. Trimming stripped 3 bases from V and 3 bases from J, with 8 bases between. The CDR3 loop is CSVEGRYTEAFF. In DNA, the CDR3 is TGCAGCGTTGAGGGCAGATACACTGAAGCTTTCTTT.